Listed below are T cell receptor beta chains from one sample, sequenced in a study of control samples from healthy donors and cancer patients. Generated by immunoSEQ multiplex PCR, the TCRdb table keeps only in-frame clones and is missing some. The sample records 55,000 to 90,000 clones, nearly 85% being singletons. The sequenced sample consisted of blood. The receptors shown here come from a man aged 50-60 years in good health. The CDR3 runs from the conserved cysteine through the conserved F or W. The order of the fields is J gene, D gene, V gene, clone size, CDR3 DNA, CDR3 protein. A D gene is named only where the DNA matches it firmly. Some rows have no size entry. The others give once, few or many, or a class for an expanded clone.

j_call: TRBJ1-1; d_call: .; v_call: TRBV19; clone_size: .; cdr3_nt: TGTGCCAGTAGTATAATTGGGGTAACGAACACTGAAGCTTTCTTT; cdr3_aa: CASSIIGVTNTEAFF
j_call: TRBJ2-1; d_call: TRBD1; v_call: TRBV5-1; clone_size: once; cdr3_nt: TGCGCCAGCAAGCCGCAGGGGGTTTTTGAGCAGTTCTTC; cdr3_aa: CASKPQGVFEQFF
j_call: TRBJ1-1; d_call: .; v_call: TRBV27; clone_size: once; cdr3_nt: TGTGCCAGCAGTTTATCCAGGGGTAACACTGAAGCTTTCTTT; cdr3_aa: CASSLSRGNTEAFF
j_call: TRBJ1-5; d_call: .; v_call: TRBV21-1; clone_size: .; cdr3_nt: TGTGCCAGCAGAAGACGTCGCATTGGCAGGACGGTTCATCAGCCCCAGCATTTT; cdr3_aa: CASRRRRIGRTVHQPQHF
j_call: TRBJ2-3; d_call: .; v_call: TRBV13; clone_size: .; cdr3_nt: TGTGCCAGCAGCTTACCGGGGGGCCGAACAGATACGCAGTATTTT; cdr3_aa: CASSLPGGRTDTQYF
j_call: TRBJ1-1; d_call: .; v_call: TRBV12-3/TRBV12-4; clone_size: .; cdr3_nt: TGTGCCAGCAGTTTATGGGGGAGTACTGAAGCTTTCTTT; cdr3_aa: CASSLWGSTEAFF
j_call: TRBJ1-1; d_call: .; v_call: TRBV19; clone_size: .; cdr3_nt: TGTGCCAGTAGTATAGCCGGGGCGAACACTGAAGCTTTCTTT; cdr3_aa: CASSIAGANTEAFF
j_call: TRBJ2-3; d_call: .; v_call: TRBV3-1/TRBV3-2; clone_size: .; cdr3_nt: TGTGCCAGCAGCCAGGAGAGGGTCCCCCCAGATACGCAGTATTTT; cdr3_aa: CASSQERVPPDTQYF
j_call: TRBJ2-7; d_call: .; v_call: TRBV6-5; clone_size: .; cdr3_nt: TGTGCCAGCAGTTACGGCCGAGCTGGCGAGCAGTACTTC; cdr3_aa: CASSYGRAGEQYF
j_call: TRBJ1-4; d_call: TRBD1; v_call: TRBV7-8; clone_size: large; cdr3_nt: TGTGCCAGCAGTTATGGGCAGGGGGTATATGAAAAACTGTTTTTT; cdr3_aa: CASSYGQGVYEKLFF
j_call: TRBJ2-5; d_call: TRBD1; v_call: TRBV9; clone_size: few; cdr3_nt: TGTGCCAGCAGTGTTGACGGGACAGGGGGCATGGAGACCCAGTACTTC; cdr3_aa: CASSVDGTGGMETQYF
j_call: TRBJ2-1; d_call: TRBD1; v_call: TRBV28; clone_size: .; cdr3_nt: TGTGCCAGCAGCTCCACCCAGGGGGAGAGCTCCTACAATGAGCAGTTCTTC; cdr3_aa: CASSSTQGESSYNEQFF
j_call: TRBJ2-7; d_call: .; v_call: TRBV10-3; clone_size: .; cdr3_nt: TGTGCCATCAGTGAGTCGGGTGATACCGCGGACTCCCCCGAGCAGTACTTC; cdr3_aa: CAISESGDTADSPEQYF
j_call: TRBJ1-1; d_call: .; v_call: TRBV7-6; clone_size: once; cdr3_nt: TGTGCCAGCAGCGGGGGGGTCATCGCCACTGAAGCTTTCTTT; cdr3_aa: CASSGGVIATEAFF
j_call: TRBJ1-1; d_call: .; v_call: TRBV6-1; clone_size: .; cdr3_nt: TGTGCCAGCAGTGAAGCGCTTCGAGGAGCTTTCTTT; cdr3_aa: CASSEALRGAFF
j_call: TRBJ2-6; d_call: .; v_call: TRBV6-5; clone_size: few; cdr3_nt: TGTGCCAGCAGTCACATCTCTGGGGCCAACGTCCTGACTTTC; cdr3_aa: CASSHISGANVLTF
j_call: TRBJ2-3; d_call: .; v_call: TRBV25-1; clone_size: .; cdr3_nt: TGTGCCAGCAGTGAACCGTACACAGATACGCAGTATTTT; cdr3_aa: CASSEPYTDTQYF
j_call: TRBJ2-1; d_call: .; v_call: TRBV10-1; clone_size: .; cdr3_nt: TGCGCCAGCCGTCCGGAGGGGGGAGGTGAGCAGTTCTTC; cdr3_aa: CASRPEGGGEQFF
j_call: TRBJ1-4; d_call: .; v_call: TRBV30; clone_size: .; cdr3_nt: TGTGCCTGGAGGCGTTCTAGGGAAAAACTGTTTTTT; cdr3_aa: CAWRRSREKLFF
j_call: TRBJ1-1; d_call: .; v_call: TRBV11-3; clone_size: .; cdr3_nt: TGTGCCAGCAGCTTATCATCTGAAGCTTTCTTT; cdr3_aa: CASSLSSEAFF
j_call: TRBJ2-1; d_call: .; v_call: TRBV6-2/TRBV6-3; clone_size: once; cdr3_nt: TGTGCCAGCAGTTCGAGGGATGAGCAGTTCTTC; cdr3_aa: CASSSRDEQFF
j_call: TRBJ2-7; d_call: .; v_call: TRBV2; clone_size: .; cdr3_nt: TGTGCCAGCAGTCCAGCGTTTGGGAACTCCTACGAGCAGTACTTC; cdr3_aa: CASSPAFGNSYEQYF
j_call: TRBJ2-7; d_call: .; v_call: TRBV6-1; clone_size: .; cdr3_nt: TGTGCCAGCAGTGGCCGGGCCCCGGGGATAGGGTACGAGCAGTACTTC; cdr3_aa: CASSGRAPGIGYEQYF
j_call: TRBJ1-2; d_call: .; v_call: TRBV9; clone_size: once; cdr3_nt: TGTGCCAGCAGCGAAGGGGGGATTGGCTACACCTTC; cdr3_aa: CASSEGGIGYTF
j_call: TRBJ1-3; d_call: .; v_call: TRBV30; clone_size: .; cdr3_nt: TGTGCCTGGAGTCGTTTAGGGGTCTCTGGAAACACCATATATTTT; cdr3_aa: CAWSRLGVSGNTIYF
j_call: TRBJ2-1; d_call: .; v_call: TRBV28; clone_size: few; cdr3_nt: TGTGCCAGCAGTTATAGTCTATCTGGTGAGCAGTTCTTC; cdr3_aa: CASSYSLSGEQFF
j_call: TRBJ1-1; d_call: .; v_call: TRBV7-9; clone_size: few; cdr3_nt: TGTGCCAGCAGCTTAATTGACGGAAAGAACACTGAAGCTTTCTTT; cdr3_aa: CASSLIDGKNTEAFF
j_call: TRBJ1-2; d_call: .; v_call: TRBV5-6; clone_size: .; cdr3_nt: TGTGCCAGCAGATCGTTCGGGGGGATTAACTATGGCTACACCTTC; cdr3_aa: CASRSFGGINYGYTF
j_call: TRBJ1-1; d_call: .; v_call: TRBV7-3; clone_size: .; cdr3_nt: TGTGCCAGCAGCTTAAGGAAGTTCACCCAGCGAATGAACACTGAAGCTTTCTTT; cdr3_aa: CASSLRKFTQRMNTEAFF
j_call: TRBJ1-1; d_call: .; v_call: TRBV7-2; clone_size: .; cdr3_nt: TGTGCCAGCAGCTTAGGGGGCCTGAACACTGAAGCTTTCTTT; cdr3_aa: CASSLGGLNTEAFF
j_call: TRBJ1-3; d_call: .; v_call: TRBV18; clone_size: once; cdr3_nt: TGTGCCAGCTCACCACCGTCTGGCAGTTGGAACACCATATATTTT; cdr3_aa: CASSPPSGSWNTIYF
j_call: TRBJ1-1; d_call: .; v_call: TRBV5-6; clone_size: .; cdr3_nt: TGTGCCAGCAGACTATTAATGAGGAACACTGAAGCTTTCTTT; cdr3_aa: CASRLLMRNTEAFF
j_call: TRBJ1-1; d_call: .; v_call: TRBV6-5; clone_size: .; cdr3_nt: TGTGCCAGCAGTTACATCCAAAGGAGGGAAGCTTTCTTT; cdr3_aa: CASSYIQRREAFF
j_call: TRBJ1-3; d_call: .; v_call: TRBV2; clone_size: .; cdr3_nt: TGTGCCAGCAGCCATCCCAGGAACGGAAACACCATATATTTT; cdr3_aa: CASSHPRNGNTIYF
j_call: TRBJ2-7; d_call: .; v_call: TRBV5-5; clone_size: once; cdr3_nt: TGTGCCAGCAGCTTGGAGTGGGGTTACGAGCAGTACTTC; cdr3_aa: CASSLEWGYEQYF
j_call: TRBJ1-2; d_call: .; v_call: TRBV25-1; clone_size: .; cdr3_nt: TGTGCCAGCAGTGAATGGACGGGAGGCTACACCTTC; cdr3_aa: CASSEWTGGYTF
j_call: TRBJ1-6; d_call: .; v_call: TRBV30; clone_size: .; cdr3_nt: TGTGCCTGGATGCCACTGTACGGGGCGCTAGGGTCACCCCTCCACTTT; cdr3_aa: CAWMPLYGALGSPLHF
j_call: TRBJ2-5; d_call: .; v_call: TRBV21-1; clone_size: .; cdr3_nt: TGTGCCAGCAGGCTAGCGGGAGGATGGCAGACCCAGTACTTC; cdr3_aa: CASRLAGGWQTQYF
j_call: TRBJ1-2; d_call: .; v_call: TRBV5-1; clone_size: .; cdr3_nt: TGCGCCAGCAGCTTGTGGTTGGGGGGCGCGACCTATGGCTACACCTTC; cdr3_aa: CASSLWLGGATYGYTF
j_call: TRBJ2-5; d_call: .; v_call: TRBV3-1/TRBV3-2; clone_size: once; cdr3_nt: TGTGCCAGCAGCCAAGGTTTAGGGCAAGAGACCCAGTACTTC; cdr3_aa: CASSQGLGQETQYF
j_call: TRBJ2-6; d_call: .; v_call: TRBV5-4; clone_size: .; cdr3_nt: TGTGCCAGCAGCCCAAGACAGTTTTCGTCTGGGGCCAACGTCCTGACTTTC; cdr3_aa: CASSPRQFSSGANVLTF
j_call: TRBJ1-2; d_call: TRBD1; v_call: TRBV4-3; clone_size: .; cdr3_nt: TGCGCCAGCAGCCAAGACCAGGGACAGCCTCATGGCTACACCTTC; cdr3_aa: CASSQDQGQPHGYTF
j_call: TRBJ1-2; d_call: .; v_call: TRBV30; clone_size: once; cdr3_nt: TGTGCCTGGAGTAATCCCGGGTATGGCTACACCTTC; cdr3_aa: CAWSNPGYGYTF